The 21 T cell receptor beta chains below were found in one sample sequenced in a study of pediatric ulcerative colitis. The rectum was sampled with one to two pinch biopsies at colonoscopy. Only in-frame clones appear in the TCRdb table, and some are missing; sequencing was by immunoSEQ multiplex PCR. The sample includes over 20,000 clones, 71% of them seen just once. The material sequenced was gut tissue. The source of these receptors is a boy younger than 18 with severe ulcerative colitis.

This clone was seen a handful of times. The rearrangement joins TRBV5-6 to TRBJ2-7, with unresolved D. Trimming cost V 0 bases and J 6 bases, with 13 bases left between them. Germline V gene lookup returns CDR1 SGHDT and CDR2 YYEEEE. This CDR3 has 14 residues. The CDR3 bases are TGTGCCAGCAGCTTGGGGCACCTAGTCGGCGAGCAGTACTTC. Translation: CASSLGHLVGEQYF.

The J gene is TRBJ2-7, the V gene TRBV29-1; a possible D gene is TRBD2 (7 bases). The V end was cut by 5 bases, the J end by 3 bases, with 14 bases between. CDR3 length equals 13 residues. From germline, CDR1 is SQVTM and CDR2 ANQGSEA. CDR3 DNA sequence: TGCAGCGTTCTCGGGGGGCCGGGCTACGAGCAGTACTTC. Translating gives CSVLGGPGYEQYF.

The chain has TRBV4-1 and TRBJ2-7; D is possibly TRBD1 or TRBD2 (5 bases each). V lost 3 bases to trimming and J lost 3 bases, with 15 bases between them. The CDR3 has 15 amino acids. Per germline, CDR1 MGHRA and CDR2 YSYEKL. The CDR3 nucleotides are TGCGCCAGCAGCCATGGAAGGGGAGCTGTCTACGAGCAGTACTTC. This sequence encodes CASSHGRGAVYEQYF.

This clone came up a few times. CDR3 region: CASSNIGQGRFRNTIYF. CDR3 nucleotides: TGTGCCAGCTCAAACATCGGACAGGGAAGGTTTAGAAACACCATATATTTT. This sequence joins TRBV18 and TRBJ1-3, with TRBD1 matching over 8 bases. Germline V gives CDR1 KGHSH, CDR2 LQKENI. The CDR3 runs 17 residues. With 5 bases clipped from V and 5 bases from J, the junction kept 14 bases outside the gene matches.

The rearrangement joins TRBV7-2 to TRBJ2-5; perhaps TRBD1 as D (5 bases). The length of the CDR3 is 15 residues. Between the trimmed V and J ends, which lost 5 bases and 2 bases, there was a span of 15 bases. CDR1 and CDR2 from the germline V gene are SGHTA and FQGNSA. For the CDR3, the DNA is TGTGCCAGCAGCAGGGGTCCGGAGAATCAAGAGACCCAGTACTTC. It specifies CASSRGPENQETQYF.

The rearrangement uses TRBV2 and TRBJ2-1, with TRBD1 as a possible D gene (6 bases). The V end was cut by 2 bases, the J end by 2 bases, with 10 bases between. Germline lookup yields CDR1 SNHLY and CDR2 FYNNEI. The CDR3 runs to 15 residues. In DNA form, the CDR3 reads TGTGCCAGCAGTGAACGGCAGGGGACCTACAATGAGCAGTTCTTC. Its translation is CASSERQGTYNEQFF.

This chain links TRBV18 with TRBJ2-7; D call uncertain. V gave up 9 bases and J gave up 3 bases, with 15 bases separating them. Germline V gene lookup returns CDR1 KGHSH and CDR2 LQKENI. The CDR3 length is 13 residues. This CDR3 is CASAPRRDYEQYF. CDR3 coding DNA: TGTGCCAGTGCACCCCGACGAGACTACGAGCAGTACTTC.

V is TRBV6-5 and J is TRBJ1-5, with TRBD1 as a possible D gene (5 bases). The length of the CDR3 is 15 residues. Germline-derived CDR1 and CDR2 are MNHEY and SVGAGI. V was clipped by 8 bases and J by 0 bases, with 14 bases between them. The CDR3 sequence is CASRGEGYSNQPQHF. In DNA, the CDR3 is TGTGCCAGCCGGGGCGAGGGTTATAGCAATCAGCCCCAGCATTTT.

The chain carries TRBV6-5 and TRBJ1-2, with TRBD1 matching 9 bases. Unmatched junction bases numbered 3, after V lost 1 base and J lost 3 bases. This CDR3 comprises 15 residues. Germline CDR1 reads MNHEY; CDR2 reads SVGAGI. The CDR3 region is CASSYYRDRDYGYTF. The CDR3 nucleotides read TGTGCCAGCAGTTACTACCGGGACAGGGACTATGGCTACACCTTC.

This rearrangement joins TRBV18 to TRBJ2-6; tentative D call: TRBD1 (6 bases). The CDR3 has 16 residues. CDR1 is KGHSH and CDR2 is LQKENI in the germline V gene. Trimming cost V 5 bases and J 3 bases, with 14 bases left between them. The CDR3 nucleotides are TGTGCCAGCTCAAAACAGGGTTCGAGTGGGGCCAACGTCCTGACTTTC. Translated: CASSKQGSSGANVLTF.

The rearrangement links TRBV5-1 to TRBJ1-2; TRBD1 is a possible D gene (6 bases). V was clipped by 3 bases and J by 8 bases, with 17 bases between them. The CDR3 totals 14 residues. Germline V gives CDR1 SGHRS, CDR2 YFSETQ. Here the CDR3 reads CASSSTRDNEGYTF. Here the CDR3 DNA reads TGCGCCAGCAGCTCAACCCGGGACAACGAAGGCTACACCTTC.

The chain is built from TRBV9 and TRBJ1-2, with TRBD1 identical over 8 bases. This CDR3 is built from 15 residues. J gave up 4 bases and V 0 bases, and 5 bases lay outside the gene matches. CDR1 and CDR2 (germline): SGDLS, YYNGEE. Written as DNA, the CDR3 is TGTGCCAGCAGCGTAGTAGGGCAGGGGGCCTATGGCTACACCTTC. Its translation is CASSVVGQGAYGYTF.

The chain has TRBV5-4 and TRBJ2-7, with 8 bases matching TRBD1. CDR3 length: 14 residues. Unmatched junction bases numbered 5, after V lost 2 bases and J lost 4 bases. CDR1 is SGHNT and CDR2 is YYREEE in the germline V gene (reference sequence). CDR3 sequence reads: CASSLRTGKYEQYF. In DNA form, the CDR3 reads TGTGCCAGCAGCTTACGGACAGGGAAATACGAGCAGTACTTC.

This clone has a single count. The chain links TRBV4-3 to TRBJ2-6; D gene ambiguous. The V end lost 0 bases, the J end lost 4 bases, and 10 bases lay between the germline ends. Germline V lookup: CDR1 LGHNA, CDR2 YSLEER. CDR3 size: 16 residues. Here the CDR3 reads CASSQDARTGANVLTF. The CDR3 DNA follows: TGCGCCAGCAGCCAAGACGCCCGAACCGGGGCCAACGTCCTGACTTTC.

This chain connects TRBV6-6 to TRBJ2-3; D is possibly TRBD1 (7 bases). CDR3 length: 16 amino acids. The germline V gene encodes CDR1 MNHNY and CDR2 SVGAGI (reference sequence). Trimming left V 7 bases short and J 0 bases short, with 17 bases between. The CDR3 sequence is CASTQGGGYSTDTQYF. The DNA of the CDR3 is TGTGCCAGCACCCAAGGAGGGGGCTACAGCACAGATACGCAGTATTTT.

This sequence joins TRBV7-9 and TRBJ1-2, with D perhaps TRBD1 (5 bases). This CDR3 has 13 residues. V dropped 6 bases and J dropped 3 bases, with 11 bases sitting between them. In germline, CDR1 is SEHNR, CDR2 FQNEAQ (reference sequence). CDR3 residues: CASRPGGYYGYTF. The CDR3, as DNA: TGTGCCAGCAGGCCTGGGGGATACTATGGCTACACCTTC.

The chain is built from TRBV6-5 and TRBJ2-7, with 9 bases fitting TRBD1. CDR1 MNHEY and CDR2 SVGAGI come from the germline V gene. V shed 7 bases and J 1 base; nucleotides not matched to a gene: 5. The CDR3 consists of 14 residues. CDR3 DNA: TGTGCCAGCAATAGGGGGACAGGGTCCTACGAGCAGTACTTC. Protein sequence: CASNRGTGSYEQYF.

CDR3 loop: CSVGPDSYEQFF. The CDR3 nucleotides are TGCAGCGTTGGTCCGGACTCCTATGAGCAGTTCTTC. This sequence joins TRBV29-1 and TRBJ2-1, with a weak D call TRBD2 (5 bases). This CDR3 contains 12 residues. Between the trimmed V and J ends, which lost 4 bases and 8 bases, there was a span of 12 bases. Germline loops: CDR1 SQVTM, CDR2 ANQGSEA.

The rearrangement links TRBV27 to TRBJ1-1, with D possibly being TRBD1 (6 bases). Germline CDR1 MNHEY, CDR2 SMNVEV (reference sequence). The CDR3 has 15 amino acids. V gave up 3 bases and J gave up 11 bases, with 22 bases separating them. The CDR3 DNA reads as TGTGCCAGCAGTTTTGCTATACAGGGAGCGGCGGGGGCTTTCTTT. It specifies CASSFAIQGAAGAFF.

This clone was detected once. This rearrangement joins TRBV5-6 to TRBJ2-5; D uncertain. The CDR3 contains 15 residues. Germline CDR1 SGHDT, CDR2 YYEEEE. With 4 bases removed from V and 2 bases from J, the gap between germline ends came to 15 bases. CDR3 nucleotides: TGTGCCAGCAGCCCGTTCTCGGCATTGCAAGAGACCCAGTACTTC. It specifies CASSPFSALQETQYF.

This clone has more than one count but fewer than ten. The genes are TRBV2 and TRBJ2-7; D is unresolved. The V and J ends lost 3 bases and 6 bases respectively, with 27 bases between them. The CDR3 spans 18 residues. CDR1 and CDR2 from the germline V gene are SNHLY and FYNNEI. This CDR3 is CASSDPSDGERPLGEQYF. In DNA form, the CDR3 reads TGTGCCAGCAGTGACCCCTCGGACGGAGAACGCCCCTTGGGCGAGCAGTACTTC.